This is a list of T cell receptor beta chains from one sample in a study of PD-L1 blockade in urothelial cancer. Profiling relied on immunoSEQ multiplex PCR, and the TCRdb table lists in-frame clones only, not all of them. The data contain about 45,000 clones, 88% of them seen just once; the ten biggest clones take up 13% to 15%. The sample here was PBMCs, taken around atezolizumab (anti-PD-L1) treatment. Receptors originate from a woman aged 55-69 years with urothelial cancer. The conserved cysteine and the conserved F or W are not part of the CDR3 here. Where a row states a size, it is once, few, many or the class of an expanded clone; other rows omit it.

j_gene | len | v_gene | abundance | CDR3aa
TRBJ2-1 | 11 | TRBV7-9 | NA | ASSLIQGLAVF
TRBJ2-7 | 12 | TRBV9 | NA | ASSVGAGGLEQY
TRBJ2-1 | 12 | TRBV7-6 | few | ASSLRDRAHEQF
TRBJ2-5 | 10 | TRBV29-1 | NA | SVVPGQETQY
TRBJ2-3 | 11 | TRBV27 | NA | ASSLWAEDTQY
TRBJ1-4 | 13 | TRBV10-3 | NA | AISAGGNTNEKLF
TRBJ2-1 | 11 | TRBV9 | NA | ASSADRINEQF
TRBJ2-1 | 15 | TRBV28 | NA | ASSSNTAGGRDNEQF
TRBJ1-2 | 15 | TRBV9 | NA | ASSERPGTGENYGYT
TRBJ1-1 | 11 | TRBV29-1 | NA | SVSINLNTEAF
TRBJ1-2 | 13 | TRBV2 | NA | ASTGETGASAGYT
TRBJ2-3 | 16 | TRBV27 | NA | ASRRRTSGGAGADTQY
TRBJ2-7 | 14 | TRBV6-1 | few | ASSEEAFDRAYEQY
TRBJ2-7 | 15 | TRBV5-4 | NA | ASSLLVLRERIHEQY
TRBJ1-5 | 13 | TRBV9 | few | ASSVEGEYDQPQH
TRBJ1-5 | 14 | TRBV28 | NA | ASREQSGDGKWPQH
TRBJ2-5 | 13 | TRBV7-2 | NA | ASSPRTGGDETQY
TRBJ2-1 | 14 | TRBV4-3 | NA | ASSQDPGTGGNEQF
TRBJ2-2 | 13 | TRBV15 | NA | ATSPGGRLTGELF
TRBJ2-1 | 15 | TRBV7-9 | NA | ASSRSTGQGFYNEQF
TRBJ1-1 | 12 | TRBV21-1 | NA | ASSDQGGSPEAF
TRBJ1-5 | 12 | TRBV7-9 | NA | ASRPGGGNQPQH
TRBJ1-1 | 15 | TRBV11-3 | NA | ASSGCGRVCGTTEAF
TRBJ1-5 | 12 | TRBV28 | NA | AISGDSSNQPQH
TRBJ2-5 | 13 | TRBV2 | NA | ASSVVSAGQETQY
TRBJ2-1 | 19 | TRBV6-1 | NA | ASSEGGGGTSGRLQGNEQF
TRBJ1-5 | 13 | TRBV19 | NA | ASSIYGTVDQPQH
TRBJ2-5 | 13 | TRBV27 | NA | ASSFVSGRRETQY
TRBJ2-7 | 14 | TRBV7-2 | NA | ASSWTWTALGIEQY
TRBJ1-5 | 11 | TRBV6-6 | once | ASSGQGSQPQH
TRBJ1-2 | 9 | TRBV2 | NA | ASSQYYGYT
TRBJ2-1 | 14 | TRBV28 | NA | ASSNGLAGYRYEQF
TRBJ2-1 | 12 | TRBV11-2 | NA | ASSSPTYYNEQF
TRBJ1-4 | 12 | TRBV9 | NA | ASSVGQGNEKLF
TRBJ2-7 | 12 | TRBV2 | NA | ASSEAGFFYEQY
TRBJ2-3 | 14 | TRBV10-1 | NA | ASSAQRGGGTDTQY
TRBJ2-5 | 13 | TRBV5-4 | NA | ASSLEAGGLKTQY
TRBJ2-5 | 14 | TRBV5-4 | NA | ASSPRLAGGGETQY
TRBJ2-5 | 12 | TRBV6-6 | NA | ASSYRGGQETQY
TRBJ2-2 | 10 | TRBV10-3 | NA | AIMTATGELF
TRBJ2-6 | 13 | TRBV9 | NA | ASSVGGSGANVLT
TRBJ2-4 | 12 | TRBV10-1 | NA | ASSRSEAENIQY
TRBJ1-2 | 15 | TRBV30 | NA | AWSPRDRGLGNYGYT
TRBJ2-2 | 13 | TRBV19 | few | ASSAGTANTGELF
TRBJ2-3 | 8 | TRBV10-3 | once | ATGVDTQY
TRBJ2-7 | 13 | TRBV4-3 | NA | ASSQSGTGVYEQY
TRBJ2-2 | 13 | TRBV7-2 | NA | ASSPWLQATGELF
TRBJ1-1 | 13 | TRBV4-2 | NA | ASSQDAGVNTEAF
TRBJ2-1 | 13 | TRBV7-9 | once | ASSLLSGGALEQF
TRBJ2-3 | 13 | TRBV5-8 | once | ASSGGTDSTDTQY
TRBJ2-2 | 14 | TRBV9 | NA | ASSVVGRANTGELF
TRBJ2-1 | 12 | TRBV19 | NA | ASSPRGDSFEQF
TRBJ2-7 | 12 | TRBV7-2 | NA | ASSLALRRYEQY
TRBJ1-2 | 13 | TRBV6-5 | NA | ASSSLWTENYGYT